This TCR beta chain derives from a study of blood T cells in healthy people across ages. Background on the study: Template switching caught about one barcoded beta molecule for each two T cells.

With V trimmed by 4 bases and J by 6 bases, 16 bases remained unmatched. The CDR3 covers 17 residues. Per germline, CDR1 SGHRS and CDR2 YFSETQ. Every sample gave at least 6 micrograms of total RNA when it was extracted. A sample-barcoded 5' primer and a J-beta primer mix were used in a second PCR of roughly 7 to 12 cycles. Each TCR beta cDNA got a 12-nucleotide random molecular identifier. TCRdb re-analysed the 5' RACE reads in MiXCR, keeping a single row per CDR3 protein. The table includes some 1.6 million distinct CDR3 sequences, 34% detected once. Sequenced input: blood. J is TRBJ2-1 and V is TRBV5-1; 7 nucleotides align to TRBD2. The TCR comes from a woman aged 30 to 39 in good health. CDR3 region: CASSPSEWAGDPNEQFF. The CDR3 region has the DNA TGCGCCAGCAGCCCCTCCGAGTGGGCGGGAGACCCCAATGAGCAGTTCTTC.